This T cell receptor beta chain was captured by sequencing in a study of OX40 agonist ivuxolimab in advanced cancers. Sequencing was performed with immunoSEQ multiplex PCR; in TCRdb, only in-frame clones are kept and a portion is missing. The sample lists about 61,000 clones; 89% were seen once. The sample was CD4+ or CD8+ T cells sorted from blood, taken in a trial of the OX40 agonist ivuxolimab. The clonotype originates from an adult with an advanced solid tumor such as melanoma, head and neck, liver or kidney cancer.

The CDR3 sequence is CASSSPPGGLTGELFF. CDR3 bases: TGTGCCAGCAGTTCCCCCCCAGGGGGCCTCACCGGGGAGCTGTTTTTT. The chain combines TRBV28 with TRBJ2-2, with 8 bases aligning to TRBD1. The CDR3 covers 16 residues. Germline V lookup: CDR1 MDHEN, CDR2 SYDVKM. V lost 4 bases, J lost 4 bases, and 8 bases stayed unmatched.